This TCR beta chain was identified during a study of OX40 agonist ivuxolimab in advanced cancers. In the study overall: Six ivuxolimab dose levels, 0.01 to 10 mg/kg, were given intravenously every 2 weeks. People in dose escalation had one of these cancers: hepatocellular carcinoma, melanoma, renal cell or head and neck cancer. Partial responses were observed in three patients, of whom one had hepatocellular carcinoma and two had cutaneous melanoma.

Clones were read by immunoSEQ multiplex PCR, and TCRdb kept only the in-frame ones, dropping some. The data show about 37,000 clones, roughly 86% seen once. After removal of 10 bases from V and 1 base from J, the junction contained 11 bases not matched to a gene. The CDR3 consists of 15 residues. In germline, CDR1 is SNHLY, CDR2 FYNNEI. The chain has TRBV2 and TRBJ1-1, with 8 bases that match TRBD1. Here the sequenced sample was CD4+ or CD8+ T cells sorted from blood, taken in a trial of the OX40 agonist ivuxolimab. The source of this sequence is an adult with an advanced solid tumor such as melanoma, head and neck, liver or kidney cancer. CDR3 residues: CATINDRGRNTEAFF. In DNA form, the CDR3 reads TGTGCCACCATCAACGACAGGGGCCGGAACACTGAAGCTTTCTTT.